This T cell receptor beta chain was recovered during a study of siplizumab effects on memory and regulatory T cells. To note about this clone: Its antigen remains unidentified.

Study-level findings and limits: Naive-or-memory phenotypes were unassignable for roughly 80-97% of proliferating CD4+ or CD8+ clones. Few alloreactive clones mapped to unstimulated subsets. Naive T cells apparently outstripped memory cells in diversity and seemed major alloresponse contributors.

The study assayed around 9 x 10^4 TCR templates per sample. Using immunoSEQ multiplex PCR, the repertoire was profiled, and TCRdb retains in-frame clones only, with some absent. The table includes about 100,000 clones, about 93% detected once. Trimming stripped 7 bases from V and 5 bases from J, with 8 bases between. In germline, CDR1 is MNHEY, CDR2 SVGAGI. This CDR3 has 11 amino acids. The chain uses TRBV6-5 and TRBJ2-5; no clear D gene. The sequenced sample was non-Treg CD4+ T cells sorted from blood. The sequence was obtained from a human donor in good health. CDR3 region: CASTYRETQYF. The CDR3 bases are TGTGCCAGCACCTACCGGGAGACCCAGTACTTC.